This T cell receptor beta chain originates from a study of cytomegalovirus exposure and HLA in healthy donors. Study results and caveats: Listed as cytomegalovirus-associated were over 150 TCR beta chains. Further analysis was carried out later, and it showed several of the most significant clusters appearing linked to common viral pathogens.

Nominally healthy donors were sampled, though unrecorded immune exposures were likely. The PCR ran on 60 Vbeta and 13 Jbeta primers. The protocol was immunoSEQ multiplex PCR, while the TCRdb copy is restricted to in-frame clones and leaves out a portion. Of over 100,000 clones in the sample, more than 75% were seen once. This clone has just one count. The antigen remains undetermined. This clonotype was obtained from a woman aged 25 to 45 in good health and CMV-seronegative. The sequencing input was PBMCs.

CDR3 region: CASRYGTGAYNEQFF. In DNA, the CDR3 is TGCGCCAGCCGATACGGAACGGGGGCCTACAATGAGCAGTTCTTC. The chain combines TRBV5-1 with TRBJ2-1, with a weak D call TRBD2 (6 bases). This CDR3 comprises 15 residues. V was trimmed by 7 bases and J by 2 bases, leaving 16 bases between them. Germline V gene sequence: CDR1 SGHRS, CDR2 YFSETQ.